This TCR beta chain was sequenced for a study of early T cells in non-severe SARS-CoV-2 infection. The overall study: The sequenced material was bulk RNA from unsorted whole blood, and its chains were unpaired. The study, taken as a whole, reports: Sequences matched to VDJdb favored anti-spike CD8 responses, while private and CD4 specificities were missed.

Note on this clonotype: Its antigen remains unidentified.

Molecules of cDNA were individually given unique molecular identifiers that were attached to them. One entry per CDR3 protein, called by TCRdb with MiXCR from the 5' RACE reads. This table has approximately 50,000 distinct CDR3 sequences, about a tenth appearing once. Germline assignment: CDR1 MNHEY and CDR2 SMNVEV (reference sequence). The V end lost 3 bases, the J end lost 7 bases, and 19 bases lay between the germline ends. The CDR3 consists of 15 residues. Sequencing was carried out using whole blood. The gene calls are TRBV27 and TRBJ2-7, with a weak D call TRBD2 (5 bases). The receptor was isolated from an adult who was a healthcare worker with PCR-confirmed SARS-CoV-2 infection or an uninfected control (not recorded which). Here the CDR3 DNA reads TGTGCCAGCAGTTTTCGAGAGGGCCTAGGTGGGGAGCAGTACTTC. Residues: CASSFREGLGGEQYF.